The 15 T cell receptor beta chains given below trace back to one sample, sequenced in a study of beta chain features in type 1 diabetes. Their antigen targets remain unknown. The entirety of the isolated RNA underwent reverse transcription, so expressed TCRB transcripts were sequenced. Method: immunoSEQ multiplex PCR; TCRdb's copy keeps in-frame clones and lacks some. The table lists some 240,000 clones, around 15% of them singletons. Study results and limitations: The study found moderately but significantly shorter TCRB CDR3s in all four CD4+ subsets of Type 1 diabetes patients.

Sequencing input: naive CD4+ T cells from blood. These receptors all stem from a man aged 25-45 years with type 1 diabetes.

This clone was seen more than once but under ten times. The genes are TRBV9 and TRBJ2-2, with TRBD1 matching over 8 bases. CDR1 is SGDLS, CDR2 YYNGEE, per germline. Germline trimming cut 3 bases from V and 4 bases from J; bases unmatched to any gene: 5. The CDR3 spans 15 residues. CDR3 sequence reads: CASSGDRGGTGELFF. The CDR3 DNA reads as TGTGCCAGCAGCGGCGACAGGGGAGGCACCGGGGAGCTGTTTTTT.

The sample holds a few counts of this clone. This chain uses TRBV29-1 with TRBJ2-2, with TRBD2 matching over 11 bases. Germline V gives CDR1 SQVTM, CDR2 ANQGSEA. This CDR3 contains 16 residues. Trimming at V came to 6 bases and at J to 7 bases, leaving 13 bases not matched to a gene. The CDR3 DNA reads TGCAGCGTCCGCGGCGCTAGCGGGAGGTTGGGCGGGGAGCTGTTTTTT. Residues: CSVRGASGRLGGELFF.

This clone has more than one count but fewer than ten. The genes are TRBV7-2 and TRBJ1-2, with no clear D. Germline V gene lookup returns CDR1 SGHTA and CDR2 FQGNSA. CDR3 length: 13 residues. The V and J ends lost 6 bases and 1 base respectively, with 9 bases between them. CDR3 DNA sequence: TGTGCCAGCAGTCTTCTCAGTAACTATGGCTACACCTTC. This sequence encodes CASSLLSNYGYTF. The full variable domain, with the rest looked up from reference TRBV7-2 and TRBJ1-2, is GAGVSQSPSNKVTEKGKDVELRCDPISGHTALYWYRQSLGQGLEFLIYFQGNSAPDKSGLPSDRFSAERTGGSVSTLTIQRTQQEDSAVYLCASSLLSNYGYTFGSGTRLTVV.

J is TRBJ2-5 and V is TRBV7-2; D is perhaps TRBD1 (6 bases). The CDR3 has 15 amino acids. V was pared by 4 bases and J by 3 bases, with 15 bases between. Germline V gene data show CDR1 as SGHTA and CDR2 as FQGNSA. CDR3 DNA: TGTGCCAGCAGCTCAAGGACAGTAGCGAAAGAGACCCAGTACTTC. Translating gives CASSSRTVAKETQYF.

This clone was counted only a few times. The rearrangement joins TRBV25-1 to TRBJ1-4, with TRBD1 matching 7 bases. Germline CDR1 MGHDK, CDR2 SYGVNS. The junction had 10 bases not matched to a gene; V was cut back by 7 bases and J by 8 bases. The CDR3 runs to 14 residues. The CDR3: CASTPTQGWEKLFF. Written as DNA, the CDR3 is TGTGCCAGCACTCCGACACAGGGGTGGGAAAAACTGTTTTTT.

This clone was observed a few times. J is TRBJ2-7 and V is TRBV7-2, with D maybe TRBD2 (5 bases). The CDR3 totals 14 residues. Germline V lookup: CDR1 SGHTA, CDR2 FQGNSA. The ends were cut back, 4 bases at V and 6 bases at J, with 16 bases in the middle. In DNA, the CDR3 is TGTGCCAGCAGCTCGCGATCTCGGACTTCCGAGCAGTACTTC. Its protein is CASSSRSRTSEQYF. The entire variable domain, with the rest obtained from reference TRBV7-2 and TRBJ2-7, is as follows: GAGVSQSPSNKVTEKGKDVELRCDPISGHTALYWYRQSLGQGLEFLIYFQGNSAPDKSGLPSDRFSAERTGGSVSTLTIQRTQQEDSAVYLCASSSRSRTSEQYFGPGTRLTVT.

This rearrangement joins TRBV5-1 to TRBJ2-5; no reliable D call. The CDR3 consists of 14 residues. The V gene lost 1 base and the J gene lost 1 base, with 8 bases spanning the gap. Germline values: CDR1 SGHRS, CDR2 YFSETQ. Here the CDR3 reads CASSLHSLQETQYF. DNA of the CDR3: TGCGCCAGCAGCTTGCACAGCCTCCAAGAGACCCAGTACTTC.

In this sample, this clone turned up a few times. The genes are TRBV9 and TRBJ2-1, with TRBD2 matching 10 bases. Germline V CDR1 and CDR2: SGDLS, YYNGEE. This CDR3 comprises 14 residues. V lost 1 base, J lost 7 bases, and 2 bases stayed unmatched. CDR3 nucleotides: TGTGCCAGCAGCGTAACTAGCGGGATGAATGAGCAGTTCTTC. Encoded protein: CASSVTSGMNEQFF.

The chain joins TRBV2 to TRBJ2-3; possibly TRBD2 for D (5 bases). Trimming shortened V by 6 bases and J by 1 base, and 11 bases separated the two germline ends. The length of the CDR3 is 14 residues. The germline CDR1 and CDR2 sequences are SNHLY and FYNNEI. CDR3 loop: CASRDGKGTDTQYF. CDR3 coding DNA: TGTGCCAGCAGGGACGGGAAGGGCACAGATACGCAGTATTTT. Using reference TRBV2 and TRBJ2-3 for the parts outside the CDR3, the full variable domain is EPEVTQTPSHQVTQMGQEVILRCVPISNHLYFYWYRQILGQKVEFLVSFYNNEISEKSEIFDDQFSVERPDGSNFTLKIRSTKLEDSAMYFCASRDGKGTDTQYFGPGTRLTVL.

This clone was counted between two and nine times. V usage is TRBV4-2 and J usage is TRBJ1-2; TRBD1 matches at 8 bases. CDR1 and CDR2 from the germline V gene are LGHNA and YNFKEQ. Germline trimming cut 3 bases from V and 3 bases from J; bases unmatched to any gene: 9. This CDR3 comprises 16 residues. CDR3 in amino acids: CASSQPLGQGDYGYTF. The CDR3 DNA is TGTGCCAGCAGCCAGCCACTCGGACAGGGAGACTATGGCTACACCTTC.

The chain is built from TRBV6-5 and TRBJ2-3; 7 bases map to TRBD2. V trimming: 5 bases; J trimming: 1 base; junction bases outside the gene matches: 6. The CDR3 totals 15 residues. The V gene's germline CDR1 is MNHEY and CDR2 SVGAGI. The CDR3 spells CASSLDRGGTDTQYF. The CDR3 region has the DNA TGTGCCAGCAGTCTCGACCGGGGGGGCACAGATACGCAGTATTTT.

CDR3 in amino acids: CASSPVTGGRTGELFF. CDR3 nucleotide sequence: TGCGCCAGCAGCCCCGTGACAGGGGGACGCACCGGGGAGCTGTTTTTT. V usage is TRBV5-1 and J usage is TRBJ2-2; TRBD1 matches at 9 bases. The CDR3 sequence is 16 residues long. Germline-derived CDR1 and CDR2 are SGHRS and YFSETQ. After removal of 4 bases from V and 4 bases from J, the junction contained 8 bases not matched to a gene.

The chain is built from TRBV29-1 and TRBJ2-5, with 7 positions matching TRBD2. V was clipped by 4 bases and J by 5 bases; unmatched bases: 4. The CDR3 extends over 12 amino acids. The germline V gene encodes CDR1 SQVTM and CDR2 ANQGSEA. This CDR3 reads CSVGAGDETQYF. DNA of the CDR3: TGCAGCGTTGGGGCGGGGGATGAGACCCAGTACTTC.

This clone appeared a few times. The V gene is TRBV6-5, the J gene TRBJ2-5; D uncertain. The CDR3 is 12 residues long. V was trimmed by 9 bases and J by 4 bases, leaving 12 bases between them. Germline V gene lookup returns CDR1 MNHEY and CDR2 SVGAGI. The CDR3 coding sequence is TGTGCCAGTAAGGGTAGTCGAGAGACCCAGTACTTC. It specifies CASKGSRETQYF.

This clone has a handful of counts. Other DNA sequences in the sample encode the same CDR3. The chain carries TRBV29-1 and TRBJ1-5, with 8 bases matching TRBD1. CDR1 is SQVTM, CDR2 ANQGSEA, per germline. J gave up 5 bases and V 6 bases, and 6 bases lay outside the gene matches. CDR3 length: 13 residues. The CDR3 DNA follows: TGCAGCGTCGGACAGGGACGAGATCAGCCCCAGCATTTT. This codes for CSVGQGRDQPQHF.